Each of the 19 T cell receptor beta chains below was sequenced from the same sample in a study of CD8 T cells in Susac syndrome. A quantity of about 0.5 to 1 ug RNA underwent reverse transcription using random hexamers. TCRdb re-analysed the immunoSEQ multiplex PCR reads in MiXCR, keeping a single row per CDR3 protein. The top ten clones hold 0.099% of a sample with about 180,000 distinct CDR3 sequences, roughly 94% of them seen once. The sample was CD4+ T cells from PBMCs. Receptors were obtained from a human donor with Susac syndrome.

The chain links TRBV6-5 to TRBJ1-5, with D tentatively TRBD1 (5 bases). The CDR3 is 14 amino acids. In germline, CDR1 is MNHEY, CDR2 SVGAGI. V lost 6 bases and J 5 bases, leaving 14 bases between the germline ends. Here the CDR3 reads CASSDNRRYQPQHF. The CDR3 DNA reads as TGTGCCAGCAGCGACAACAGGAGATATCAGCCCCAGCATTTT.

The chain has TRBV18 and TRBJ2-1, with 7 positions matching TRBD2. Trimming removed 0 bases from V and 7 bases from J; junction bases left unmatched: 6. CDR1 is KGHSH and CDR2 is LQKENI in the germline V gene. There are 15 residues in the CDR3. As DNA, the CDR3 is TGTGCCAGCTCACCACCCGCGGGAGCGAGAAATGAGCAGTTCTTC. Protein product: CASSPPAGARNEQFF.

This chain links TRBV5-1 with TRBJ2-7; 7 bases are shared with TRBD1. V shed 0 bases and J 3 bases; nucleotides not matched to a gene: 9. This CDR3 contains 16 residues. Germline V gene data show CDR1 as SGHRS and CDR2 as YFSETQ. For the CDR3, the DNA is TGCGCCAGCAGCTTGGCCCGACAGGGAGAGGGCTACGAGCAGTACTTC. Protein: CASSLARQGEGYEQYF.

This clonotype came up a few times. The genes are TRBV3-1 and TRBJ1-5; D remains unclear. V was trimmed by 1 base and J by 4 bases, leaving 5 bases between them. The germline CDR1 and CDR2 sequences are LGHDT and YNNKEL (reference sequence). The CDR3 is made up of 13 amino acids. For the CDR3, the DNA is TGTGCCAGCAGCCAAGCCGGGAATCAGCCCCAGCATTTT. As protein: CASSQAGNQPQHF.

The V and J genes are TRBV23-1 and TRBJ2-7; 10 bases line up with TRBD2. TRBV23-1 is an ORF; its function is uncertain. This CDR3 is 19 amino acids long. The ends lost 0 bases at V and 4 bases at J; junction bases unmatched: 15. The CDR3 region has the DNA TGCGCCAGCAGTCAATCTTGGGCTAGCGGGAGAAGCTGGCTGTACGAGCAGTACTTC. It is translated as CASSQSWASGRSWLYEQYF.

This chain connects TRBV5-8 to TRBJ2-3, with 9 positions matching TRBD1. The CDR3 is made up of 14 amino acids. Germline CDR1 reads SGHTS; CDR2 reads YDEGEE. J gave up 1 base and V 7 bases, and 4 bases lay outside the gene matches. The CDR3 DNA follows: TGTGCCAGCGAGGGACAGGGCCGCACAGATACGCAGTATTTT. Its protein product is CASEGQGRTDTQYF. Full variable domain (remainder filled in from reference TRBV5-8 and TRBJ2-3): EAGVTQSPTHLIKTRGQQATLRCSPISGHTSVYWYQQALGLGLQFLLWYDEGEERNRGNFPPRFSGRQFPNYSSELNVNALELEDSALYLCASEGQGRTDTQYFGPGTRLTVL.

The chain has TRBV6-1 and TRBJ2-7; TRBD2 aligns across 10 bases. The CDR3 runs 18 residues. Germline CDR1 reads MNHNS; CDR2 reads SASEGT. J lost 3 bases, V lost 5 bases, and 16 bases had no gene match. CDR3 loop: CASSPRTPGLARFYEQYF. CDR3 sequence (DNA): TGTGCCAGCAGTCCTCGGACACCGGGACTAGCGCGGTTCTACGAGCAGTACTTC.

The rearrangement uses TRBV29-1 and TRBJ2-1; TRBD2 aligns across 8 bases. Germline V gene sequence: CDR1 SQVTM, CDR2 ANQGSEA. The junction had 7 bases not matched to a gene; V was cut back by 4 bases and J by 5 bases. The CDR3 has 14 amino acids. The DNA of the CDR3 is TGCAGCGTTGTGGTTAGCGGGGCAAACAATGAGCAGTTCTTC. Translating gives CSVVVSGANNEQFF.

This chain links TRBV2 with TRBJ1-6; no firm D call. Germline V CDR1 and CDR2: SNHLY, FYNNEI. Trimming took 6 bases from V and 5 from J, leaving 8 bases between them. The CDR3 covers 13 residues. CDR3 region: CASSPQNNSPLHF. The CDR3 bases are TGTGCCAGCAGCCCCCAGAATAATTCACCCCTCCACTTT. Full variable domain (outside the CDR3, taken from reference TRBV2 and TRBJ1-6): EPEVTQTPSHQVTQMGQEVILRCVPISNHLYFYWYRQILGQKVEFLVSFYNNEISEKSEIFDDQFSVERPDGSNFTLKIRSTKLEDSAMYFCASSPQNNSPLHFGNGTRLTVT.

The CDR3 DNA reads as TGTGCCAGCAGTTTGAATCGGGGTCAGCCCCAGCATTTT. Translated: CASSLNRGQPQHF. The gene calls are TRBV28 and TRBJ1-5; D remains unclear. Germline V lookup: CDR1 MDHEN, CDR2 SYDVKM. The CDR3 length is 13 residues. Trimming removed 3 bases at V and 6 bases at J, with 9 bases between.

The chain uses TRBV20-1 and TRBJ2-5, with a possible D match to TRBD2 (5 bases). V was cut by 2 bases and J by 2 bases, with 15 bases left in between. The CDR3 runs 15 residues. CDR1 is DFQATT and CDR2 is SNEGSKA in the germline V gene (reference sequence). CDR3 DNA: TGCAGTGCTAGAACCGCTTCGGGGTGGCAAGAGACCCAGTACTTC. This sequence encodes CSARTASGWQETQYF.

This chain connects TRBV12-5 to TRBJ1-5; 9 positions agree with TRBD1. CDR3 length: 16 amino acids. Germline loops: CDR1 LGHNT, CDR2 FRNRAP. V shed 5 bases, J shed 6 bases, and the junction held 11 bases outside the gene matches. The CDR3 loop is CASGLTGTGRGQPQHF. The CDR3 coding sequence is TGTGCTAGTGGTCTAACCGGGACAGGGAGAGGTCAGCCCCAGCATTTT.

The V call is TRBV28, the J call TRBJ2-1; TRBD2 aligns across 11 bases. Trimming at V came to 0 bases and at J to 4 bases, leaving 2 bases not matched to a gene. This CDR3 has 16 residues. Germline V CDR1 and CDR2: MDHEN, SYDVKM. CDR3 DNA sequence: TGTGCCAGCAGTTTATGGGCTAGCGGGAGGTACAATGAGCAGTTCTTC. Translated, it gives CASSLWASGRYNEQFF.

The J gene is TRBJ1-2, the V gene TRBV30; D is ambiguous. V lost 2 bases and J lost 3, with 7 bases in between. Germline assignment: CDR1 GTSNPN and CDR2 SVGIG (reference sequence). The CDR3 has 12 residues. The CDR3 reads CAWSSGYYGYTF. Here the CDR3 DNA reads TGTGCCTGGAGTTCCGGATACTATGGCTACACCTTC. The entire variable domain, with the rest obtained from reference TRBV30 and TRBJ1-2, is as follows: SQTIHQWPATLVQPVGSPLSLECTVEGTSNPNLYWYRQAAGRGLQLLFYSVGIGQISSEVPQNLSASRPQDRQFILSSKKLLLSDSGFYLCAWSSGYYGYTFGSGTRLTVV.

CDR3 sequence: CASSLELAGEETQYF. The CDR3 bases are TGCGCCAGCAGCTTGGAACTAGCGGGAGAAGAGACCCAGTACTTC. V is TRBV5-1 and J is TRBJ2-5, with 11 bases identical to TRBD2. Germline CDR1 and CDR2: SGHRS and YFSETQ. Trimming removed 0 bases from V and 3 bases from J; junction bases left unmatched: 1. This CDR3 region has 15 residues. Drawing the rest from reference TRBV5-1 and TRBJ2-5, the complete variable domain is KAGVTQTPRYLIKTRGQQVTLSCSPISGHRSVSWYQQTPGQGLQFLFEYFSETQRNKGNFPGRFSGRQFSNSRSEMNVSTLELGDSALYLCASSLELAGEETQYFGPGTRLLVL.

The chain uses TRBV18 and TRBJ1-1, with 9 bases lining up with TRBD1. The junction had 5 bases not matched to a gene; V was cut back by 5 bases and J by 1 base. Germline lookup yields CDR1 KGHSH and CDR2 LQKENI. This CDR3 region has 15 residues. CDR3 protein: CASSFRTGENTEAFF. The CDR3 bases are TGTGCCAGCTCATTCAGGACAGGGGAGAACACTGAAGCTTTCTTT.

The chain joins TRBV6-1 to TRBJ2-7; D gene ambiguous. The CDR3 sequence is 12 residues long. CDR1 MNHNS and CDR2 SASEGT come from the germline V gene. V lost 6 bases and J lost 2, with 8 bases in between. CDR3 protein: CASRKGTYEQYF. The CDR3 DNA sequence: TGTGCCAGCAGAAAAGGGACCTACGAGCAGTACTTC.

The rearrangement joins TRBV28 to TRBJ2-7, with D perhaps matching TRBD1 (6 bases). This CDR3 has 13 amino acids. Germline V gives CDR1 MDHEN, CDR2 SYDVKM. V was shortened by 8 bases and J by 2 bases, with 13 bases between the two germline ends. The CDR3: CASQGIEAYEQYF. CDR3 nucleotide sequence: TGTGCCAGCCAGGGGATTGAGGCCTACGAGCAGTACTTC.

This chain uses TRBV7-2 with TRBJ2-5, with 8 bases matching TRBD2. CDR3 length equals 15 residues. Germline V gene data show CDR1 as SGHTA and CDR2 as FQGNSA. The trim removed 0 bases at V and 4 bases at J, leaving 4 bases unmatched. CDR3 in amino acids: CASSLAPGRGETQYF. The CDR3 nucleotides read TGTGCCAGCAGCTTAGCGCCCGGGAGGGGAGAGACCCAGTACTTC.